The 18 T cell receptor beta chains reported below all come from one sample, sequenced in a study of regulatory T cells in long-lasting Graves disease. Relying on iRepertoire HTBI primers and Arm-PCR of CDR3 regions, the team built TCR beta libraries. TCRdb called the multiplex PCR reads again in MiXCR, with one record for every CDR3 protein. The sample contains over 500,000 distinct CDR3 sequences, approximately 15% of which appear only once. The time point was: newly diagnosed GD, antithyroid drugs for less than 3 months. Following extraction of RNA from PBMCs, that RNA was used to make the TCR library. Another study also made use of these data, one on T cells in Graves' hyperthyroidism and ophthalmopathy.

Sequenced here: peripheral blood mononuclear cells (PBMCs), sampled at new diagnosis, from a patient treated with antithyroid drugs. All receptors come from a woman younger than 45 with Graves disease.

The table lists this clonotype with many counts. CDR3 sequence: CASSGGRRVQFF. Here the CDR3 DNA reads TGTGCCAGCAGCGGCGGGCGTCGCGTACAGTTCTTC. This chain uses TRBV12-3 or TRBV12-4 with TRBJ2-1, with D perhaps TRBD2 (5 bases). The CDR3 consists of 12 residues. V dropped 6 bases and J dropped 13 bases, with 16 bases sitting between them.

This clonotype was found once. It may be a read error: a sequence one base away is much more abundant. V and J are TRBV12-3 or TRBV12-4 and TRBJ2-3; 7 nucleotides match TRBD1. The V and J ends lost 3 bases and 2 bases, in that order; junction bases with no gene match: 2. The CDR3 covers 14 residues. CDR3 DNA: TGTGCCAGCAGTTTTACAGGGGACACAGATACGCAGTATTTT. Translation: CASSFTGDTDTQYF.

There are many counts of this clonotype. The CDR3 protein is CASRAGQGRDTQYF. The CDR3 bases are TGTGCCAGCAGGGCGGGACAGGGCCGAGATACGCAGTATTTT. This rearrangement joins TRBV2 to TRBJ2-3, with 9 bases matching TRBD1. V shed 6 bases and J 5 bases; nucleotides not matched to a gene: 6. The CDR3 sequence is 14 residues long. CDR1 is SNHLY and CDR2 is FYNNEI in the germline V gene.

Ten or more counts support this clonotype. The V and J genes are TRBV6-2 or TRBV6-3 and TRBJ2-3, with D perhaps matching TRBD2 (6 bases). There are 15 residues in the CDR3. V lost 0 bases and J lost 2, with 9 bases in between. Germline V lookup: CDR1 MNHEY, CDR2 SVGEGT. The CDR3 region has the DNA TGTGCCAGCAGTTACTCGGGGGGAGCCACAGATACGCAGTATTTT. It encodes CASSYSGGATDTQYF.

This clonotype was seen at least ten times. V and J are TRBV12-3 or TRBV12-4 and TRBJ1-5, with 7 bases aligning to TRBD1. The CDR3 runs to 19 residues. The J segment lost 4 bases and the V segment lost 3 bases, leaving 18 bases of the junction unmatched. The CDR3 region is CASSFVVLPSRGKNQPQHF. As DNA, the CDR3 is TGTGCCAGCAGTTTCGTGGTCCTCCCCTCCAGGGGGAAAAATCAGCCCCAGCATTTT.

This CDR3 reads CASSRAGQGSYEQYF. The CDR3, as DNA: TGTGCCAGCAGCCGGGCGGGACAGGGCTCCTACGAGCAGTACTTC. The rearrangement links TRBV9 to TRBJ2-7; 9 bases align to TRBD1. After removal of 4 bases from V and 0 bases from J, the junction contained 5 bases not matched to a gene. Germline CDR1 is SGDLS and CDR2 is YYNGEE. CDR3 length: 15 residues.

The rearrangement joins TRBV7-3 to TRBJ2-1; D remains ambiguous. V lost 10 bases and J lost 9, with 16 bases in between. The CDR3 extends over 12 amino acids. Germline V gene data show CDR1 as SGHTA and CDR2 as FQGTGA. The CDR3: CATGRAVGEQFF. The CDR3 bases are TGTGCCACCGGCCGGGCTGTGGGTGAGCAGTTCTTC. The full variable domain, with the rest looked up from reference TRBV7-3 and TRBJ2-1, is GAGVSQTPSNKVTEKGKYVELRCDPISGHTALYWYRQSLGQGPEFLIYFQGTGAADDSGLPNDRFFAVRPEGSVSTLKIQRTERGDSAVYLCATGRAVGEQFFGPGTRLTVL.

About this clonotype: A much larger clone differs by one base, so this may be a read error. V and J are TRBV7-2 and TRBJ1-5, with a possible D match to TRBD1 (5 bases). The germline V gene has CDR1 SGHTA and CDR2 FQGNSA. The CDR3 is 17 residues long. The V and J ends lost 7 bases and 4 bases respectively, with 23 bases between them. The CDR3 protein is CASTVARQGLLNQPQHF. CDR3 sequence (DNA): TGTGCCAGCACCGTGGCAAGGCAGGGACTCTTAAATCAGCCCCAGCATTTT.

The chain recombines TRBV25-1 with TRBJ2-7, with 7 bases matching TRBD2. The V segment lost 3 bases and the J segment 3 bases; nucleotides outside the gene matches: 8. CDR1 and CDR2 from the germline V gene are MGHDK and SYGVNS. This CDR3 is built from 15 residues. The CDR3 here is CASSDPSRGSYEQYF. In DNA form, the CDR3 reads TGTGCCAGCAGTGATCCCTCGCGGGGGAGCTACGAGCAGTACTTC.

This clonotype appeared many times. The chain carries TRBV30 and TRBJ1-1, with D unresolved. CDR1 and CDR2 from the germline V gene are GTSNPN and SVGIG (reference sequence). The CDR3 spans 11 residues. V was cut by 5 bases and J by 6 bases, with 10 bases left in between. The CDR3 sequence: CAWGRSAEAFF. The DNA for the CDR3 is TGTGCCTGGGGGAGGTCCGCTGAAGCTTTCTTT.

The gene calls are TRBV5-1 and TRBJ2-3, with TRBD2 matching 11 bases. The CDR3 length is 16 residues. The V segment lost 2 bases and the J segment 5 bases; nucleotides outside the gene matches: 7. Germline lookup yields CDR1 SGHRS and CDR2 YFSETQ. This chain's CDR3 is CASSFTSGSRVDTQYF. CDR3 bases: TGCGCCAGCAGCTTTACTAGCGGGAGTAGAGTAGATACGCAGTATTTT. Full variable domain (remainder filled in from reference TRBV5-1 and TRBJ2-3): KAGVTQTPRYLIKTRGQQVTLSCSPISGHRSVSWYQQTPGQGLQFLFEYFSETQRNKGNFPGRFSGRQFSNSRSEMNVSTLELGDSALYLCASSFTSGSRVDTQYFGPGTRLTVL.

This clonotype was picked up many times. The CDR3 sequence: CASSLDHQPNYGYTF. The DNA of the CDR3 is TGTGCCAGCAGCCTAGACCACCAACCCAACTATGGCTACACCTTC. The chain employs TRBV2 and TRBJ1-2; unclear D gene. Looked up from germline, CDR1 is SNHLY and CDR2 is FYNNEI. Trimming cost V 6 bases and J 2 bases, with 16 bases left between them. The CDR3 consists of 15 residues.

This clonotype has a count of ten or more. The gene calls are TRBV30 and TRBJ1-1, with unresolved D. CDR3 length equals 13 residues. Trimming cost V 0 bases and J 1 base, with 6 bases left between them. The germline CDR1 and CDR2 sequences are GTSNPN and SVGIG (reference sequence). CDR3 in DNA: TGTGCCTGGAGTGTGGGTGGGAACACTGAAGCTTTCTTT. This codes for CAWSVGGNTEAFF.

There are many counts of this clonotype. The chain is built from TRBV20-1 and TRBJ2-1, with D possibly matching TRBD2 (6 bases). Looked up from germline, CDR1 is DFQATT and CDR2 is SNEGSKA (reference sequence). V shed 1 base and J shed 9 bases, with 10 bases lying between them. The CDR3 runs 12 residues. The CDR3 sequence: CSARGDSGEQFF. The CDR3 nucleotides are TGCAGTGCTAGAGGGGACTCGGGTGAGCAGTTCTTC.

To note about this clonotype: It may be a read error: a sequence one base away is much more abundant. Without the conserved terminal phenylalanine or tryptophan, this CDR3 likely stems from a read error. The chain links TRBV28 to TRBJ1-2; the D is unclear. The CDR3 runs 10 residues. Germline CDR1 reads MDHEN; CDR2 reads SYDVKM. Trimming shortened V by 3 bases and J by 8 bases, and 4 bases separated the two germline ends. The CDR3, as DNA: TGTGCCAGCAGTTTTGCCGGCTACACCCTC. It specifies CASSFAGYTL.

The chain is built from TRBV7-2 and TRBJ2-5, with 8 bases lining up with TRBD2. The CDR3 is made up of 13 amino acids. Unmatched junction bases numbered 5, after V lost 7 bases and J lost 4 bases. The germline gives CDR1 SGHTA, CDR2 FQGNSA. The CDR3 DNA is TGTGCCAGCAATAGCGGGATAGGAGAGACCCAGTACTTC. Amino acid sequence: CASNSGIGETQYF.

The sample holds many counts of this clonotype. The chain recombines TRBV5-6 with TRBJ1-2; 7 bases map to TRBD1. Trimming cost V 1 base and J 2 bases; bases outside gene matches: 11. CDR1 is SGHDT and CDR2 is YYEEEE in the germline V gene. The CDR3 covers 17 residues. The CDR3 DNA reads TGTGCCAGCAGCTTGTGGGGGGACAGAGGGTCGAACTATGGCTACACCTTC. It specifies CASSLWGDRGSNYGYTF.

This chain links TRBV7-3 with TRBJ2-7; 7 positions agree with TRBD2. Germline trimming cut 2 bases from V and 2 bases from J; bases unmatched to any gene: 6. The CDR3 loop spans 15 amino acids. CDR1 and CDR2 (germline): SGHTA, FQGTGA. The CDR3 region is CASSLRGLGTYEQYF. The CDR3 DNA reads TGTGCCAGCAGCTTACGAGGACTAGGGACCTACGAGCAGTACTTC.